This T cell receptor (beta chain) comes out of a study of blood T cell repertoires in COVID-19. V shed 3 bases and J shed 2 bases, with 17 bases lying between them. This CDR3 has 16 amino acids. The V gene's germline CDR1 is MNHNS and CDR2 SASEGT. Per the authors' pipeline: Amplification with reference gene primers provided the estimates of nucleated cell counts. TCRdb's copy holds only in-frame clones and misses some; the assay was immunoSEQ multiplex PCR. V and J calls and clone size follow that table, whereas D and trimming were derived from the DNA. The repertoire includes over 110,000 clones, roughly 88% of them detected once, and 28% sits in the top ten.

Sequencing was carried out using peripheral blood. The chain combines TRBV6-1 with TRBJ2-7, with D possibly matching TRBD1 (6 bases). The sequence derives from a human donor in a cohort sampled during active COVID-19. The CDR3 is CASSDNQGIGAYEQYF. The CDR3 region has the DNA TGTGCCAGCAGTGACAACCAGGGGATCGGCGCCTACGAGCAGTACTTC.